This section outlines one TCR beta chain sequence together with its context. Its matching antigen is unknown. Trimming pared 5 bases from V and 0 bases from J, leaving 20 bases between. Per germline, CDR1 SGHTA and CDR2 FQGTGA. The length of the CDR3 is 18 residues. What was sequenced were expressed TCRB transcripts, since all of the isolated RNA had been reverse transcribed. Only in-frame clones appear in the TCRdb table, and some are missing; sequencing was by immunoSEQ multiplex PCR. This table has hundreds of thousands of clones, around 15% appearing once. These data belong to a study of beta chain features in type 1 diabetes. Study-wide findings and caveats: Patients showed naive, central memory and Treg TCRB repertoires that appeared more similar than those of healthy donors. Type 1 diabetes patients had VDJ junctions that carried fewer insertions and more deletions. Moderately but significantly shorter TCRB CDR3s were found in Type 1 diabetes patients in all four CD4+ subsets.

Every donor provided one heparinised blood draw, which averaged approximately 120 mL. This TCR was sampled from a man aged 18 to 29 with type 1 diabetes. The V call is TRBV7-3, the J call TRBJ2-1; D not resolved. The material sequenced was naive CD4+ T cells from blood. The CDR3 sequence: CASSPSSRGGRSYNEQFF. Written as DNA, the CDR3 is TGTGCCAGCAGCCCCTCTAGTCGCGGCGGCCGCTCCTACAATGAGCAGTTCTTC.